The clone carrying this T cell receptor beta chain has just a few counts. Its cognate antigen is unknown. TCRdb re-analysed the 5' RACE reads in MiXCR, keeping a single row per CDR3 protein. The data contain some 440,000 distinct CDR3 sequences, roughly a quarter of them singletons. Every sampled donor was Caucasian and healthy. This CDR3 is built from 15 residues. CDR1 is SGHRS and CDR2 is YFSETQ in the germline V gene. With 1 base removed from V and 4 bases from J, the gap between germline ends came to 13 bases. The data were obtained in a study of identical twins. The study's findings and limits: Memory repertoires lacked the insertion deficit that abundant cord blood beta clonotypes showed.

This sample was also put to use in a study of T cells expressing NK-cell markers.

The chain joins TRBV5-1 to TRBJ2-3, with D unclear. Material for sequencing was CD4+ T cells sorted from blood. The receptor comes from a woman between 18 and 29 years old in good health. This CDR3 is CASSLIGSWSDTQYF. The DNA of the CDR3 is TGCGCCAGCAGCTTGATTGGGTCTTGGTCAGATACGCAGTATTTT.